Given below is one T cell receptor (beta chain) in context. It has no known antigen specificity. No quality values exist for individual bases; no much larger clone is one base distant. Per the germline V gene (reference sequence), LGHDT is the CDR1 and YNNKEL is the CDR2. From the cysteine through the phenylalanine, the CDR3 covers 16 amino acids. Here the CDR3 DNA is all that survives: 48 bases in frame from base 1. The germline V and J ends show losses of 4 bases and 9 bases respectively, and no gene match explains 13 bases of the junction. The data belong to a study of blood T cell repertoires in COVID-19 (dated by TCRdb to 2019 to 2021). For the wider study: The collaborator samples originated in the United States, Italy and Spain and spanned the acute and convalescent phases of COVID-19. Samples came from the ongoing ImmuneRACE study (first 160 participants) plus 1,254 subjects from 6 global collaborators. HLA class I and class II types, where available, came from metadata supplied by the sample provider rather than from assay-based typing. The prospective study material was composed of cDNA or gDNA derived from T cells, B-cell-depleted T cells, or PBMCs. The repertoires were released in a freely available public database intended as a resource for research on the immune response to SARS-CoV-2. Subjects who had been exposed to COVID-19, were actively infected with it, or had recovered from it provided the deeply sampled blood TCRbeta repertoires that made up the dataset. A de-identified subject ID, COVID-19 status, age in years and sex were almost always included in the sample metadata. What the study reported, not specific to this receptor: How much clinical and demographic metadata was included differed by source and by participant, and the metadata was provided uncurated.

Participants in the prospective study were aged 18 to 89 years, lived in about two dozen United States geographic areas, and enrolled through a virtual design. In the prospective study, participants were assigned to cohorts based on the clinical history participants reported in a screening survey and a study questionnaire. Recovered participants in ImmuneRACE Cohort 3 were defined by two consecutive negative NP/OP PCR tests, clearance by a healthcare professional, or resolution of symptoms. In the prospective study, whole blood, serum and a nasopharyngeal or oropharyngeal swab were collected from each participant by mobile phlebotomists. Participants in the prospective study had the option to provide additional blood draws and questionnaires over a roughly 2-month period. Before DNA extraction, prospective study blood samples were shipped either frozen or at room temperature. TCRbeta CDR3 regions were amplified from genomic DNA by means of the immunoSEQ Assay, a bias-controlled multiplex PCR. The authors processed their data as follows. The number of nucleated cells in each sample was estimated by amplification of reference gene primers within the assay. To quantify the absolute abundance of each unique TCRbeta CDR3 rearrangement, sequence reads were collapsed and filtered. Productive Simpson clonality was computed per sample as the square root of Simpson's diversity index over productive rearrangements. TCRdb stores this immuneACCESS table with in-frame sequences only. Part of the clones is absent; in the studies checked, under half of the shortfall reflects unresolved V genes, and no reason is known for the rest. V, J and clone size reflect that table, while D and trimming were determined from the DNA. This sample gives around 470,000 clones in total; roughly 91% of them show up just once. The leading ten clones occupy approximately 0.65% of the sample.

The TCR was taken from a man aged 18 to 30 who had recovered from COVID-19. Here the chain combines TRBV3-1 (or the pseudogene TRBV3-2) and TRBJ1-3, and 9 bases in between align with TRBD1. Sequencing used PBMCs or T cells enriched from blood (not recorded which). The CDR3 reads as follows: CASSLRAGQGFPTIYF. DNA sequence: TGTGCCAGCAGCCTACGGGCGGGACAGGGTTTTCCCACCATATATTTT.